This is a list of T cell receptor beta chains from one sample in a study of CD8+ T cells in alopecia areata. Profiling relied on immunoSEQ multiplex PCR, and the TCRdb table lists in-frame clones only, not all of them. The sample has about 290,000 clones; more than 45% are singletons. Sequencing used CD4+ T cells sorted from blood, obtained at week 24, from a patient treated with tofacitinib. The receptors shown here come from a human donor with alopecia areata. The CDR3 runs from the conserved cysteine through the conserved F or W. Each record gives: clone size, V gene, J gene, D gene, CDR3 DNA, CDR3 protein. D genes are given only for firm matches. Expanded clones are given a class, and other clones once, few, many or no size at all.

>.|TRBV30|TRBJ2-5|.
TGTGCCTGGAGTGTATTAGCCGCGAAGACCCAGTACTTC
CAWSVLAAKTQYF
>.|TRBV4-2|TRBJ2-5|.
TGTGCCAGCAGCCAACAGGTGAACCAAGAGACCCAGTACTTC
CASSQQVNQETQYF
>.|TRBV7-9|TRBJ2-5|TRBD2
TGTGCCAGCAGCAGATCTCAGGAGCGGGGGGGCTCCCTTCCAAAGACCCAGTACTTC
CASSRSQERGGSLPKTQYF
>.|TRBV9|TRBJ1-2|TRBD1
TGTGCCAGCAGCGGATGGACAGGGCACTATGGCTACACCTTC
CASSGWTGHYGYTF
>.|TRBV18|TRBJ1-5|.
TGTGCCAGCTCGAACAGGGCGCTACAGCCCCAGCATTTT
CASSNRALQPQHF
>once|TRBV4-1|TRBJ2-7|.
TGCGCCAGCAGCCAAGATGGGCAGGGTTACTACGAGCAGTACTTC
CASSQDGQGYYEQYF
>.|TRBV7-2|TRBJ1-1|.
TGTGCCAGCGGTAACACTGAAGCTTTCTTT
CASGNTEAFF
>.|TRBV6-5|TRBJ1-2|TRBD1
TGTGCCAGCAGGATAGATACCGGGACAGGGTATGGCTACACCTTC
CASRIDTGTGYGYTF
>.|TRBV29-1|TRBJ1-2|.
TGCAGCGTTGCGGGGCGATTAGCTAACTATGGCTACACCTTC
CSVAGRLANYGYTF
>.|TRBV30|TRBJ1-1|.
TGTGCCTGGAGTAAGGGGGTTTGGGGCGAAGCTTTCTTT
CAWSKGVWGEAFF
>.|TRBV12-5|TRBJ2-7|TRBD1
TGTGCTAGTGGTCTCGGACAGGGGACCTACGAGCAGTACTTC
CASGLGQGTYEQYF
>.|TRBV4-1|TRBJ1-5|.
TGCGCCAGCAGCCAAGATGCCACCGGGACTAAACTTTCTCAGCCCCAGCATTTT
CASSQDATGTKLSQPQHF
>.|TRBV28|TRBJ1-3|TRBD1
TGTGCCAGCAGTTTATTCGGCAGGGGGCTCGGAAACACCATATATTTT
CASSLFGRGLGNTIYF
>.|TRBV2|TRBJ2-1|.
TGTGCCAGCCTACGGAGGGCTAGCGACTACAATGAGCAGTTCTTC
CASLRRASDYNEQFF
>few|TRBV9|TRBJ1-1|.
TGTGCCAGCAGCCTGAGTGGAGGCACTGAAGCTTTCTTT
CASSLSGGTEAFF
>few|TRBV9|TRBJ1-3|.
TGTGCCAGCAGCGTAGAAGCACCAAGCTCTGGAAACACCATATATTTT
CASSVEAPSSGNTIYF
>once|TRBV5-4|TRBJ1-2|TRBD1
TGTGCCAGCAGCCCCATCGCCGGGACAGGGGGGAACTATGGCTACACCTTC
CASSPIAGTGGNYGYTF
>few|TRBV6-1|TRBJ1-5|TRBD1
TGTGCCAGCAGTGAAAGACAGGGAGGGCAGCCCCAGCATTTT
CASSERQGGQPQHF
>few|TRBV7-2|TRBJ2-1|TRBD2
TGTGCCAGCAGCTTAGCTCTAGCGGAACTTTACAATGAGCAGTTCTTC
CASSLALAELYNEQFF
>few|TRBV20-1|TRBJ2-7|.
TGCAGTGCTACGGACAGCGAGCAGTACTTC
CSATDSEQYF
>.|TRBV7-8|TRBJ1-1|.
TGTGCCAGCAGCCCACAATGGGTCGGCACTGAAGCTTTCTTT
CASSPQWVGTEAFF
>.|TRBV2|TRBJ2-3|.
TGTGCCAGCAGTGAAGGGGCCCTAAGCACAGATACGCAGTATTTT
CASSEGALSTDTQYF
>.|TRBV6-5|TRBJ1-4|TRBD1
TGTGCCAGCAGTGGGGACAGGGGCGGGGAACTGTTTTTT
CASSGDRGGELFF
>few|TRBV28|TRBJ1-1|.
TGTGCCACCCTACAACACACGAACACTGAAGCTTTCTTT
CATLQHTNTEAFF
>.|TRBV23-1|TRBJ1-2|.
TGCGCCAGCAGTCCCCCCGGGGATGGCTATGGCTACACCTTC
CASSPPGDGYGYTF
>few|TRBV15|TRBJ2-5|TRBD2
TGTGCCACCAGCAGGGGAGGGACTAGCGGGGAGACCCAGTACTTC
CATSRGGTSGETQYF
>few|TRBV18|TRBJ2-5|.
TGTGCCAGCTCACCACCGGAAGAGACCCAGTACTTC
CASSPPEETQYF
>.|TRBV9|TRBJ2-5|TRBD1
TGTGCCAGCAGCTTCACCGGGACAGAGGAGACCCAGTACTTC
CASSFTGTEETQYF
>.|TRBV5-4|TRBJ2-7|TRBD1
TGTGCCAGCAGCTTGGGGGGACAGGGCTCCTACGAGCAGTACTTC
CASSLGGQGSYEQYF
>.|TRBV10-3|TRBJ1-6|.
TGTGCCATCAGTGAGTCGAGGCAGGGAAATTCACCCCTCCACTTT
CAISESRQGNSPLHF
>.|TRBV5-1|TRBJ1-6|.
TGCGCCAGCAGCTTGAACCAGTCACCCCTCCACTTT
CASSLNQSPLHF
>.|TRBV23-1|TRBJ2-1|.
TGCGCCACCCGGACTTATTCACCGATGATGGAAAAGCAGTTCTTC
CATRTYSPMMEKQFF
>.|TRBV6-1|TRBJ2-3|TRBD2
TGTGCCAGCACGGGACTAAGGCTTGATACGCAGTATTTT
CASTGLRLDTQYF
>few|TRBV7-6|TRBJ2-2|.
TGTGCCAGCAGGCCCCTCCCTTGGCAGAAGAAGAACACCGGGGAGCTGTTTTTT
CASRPLPWQKKNTGELFF
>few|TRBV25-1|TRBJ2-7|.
TGTGCCAGCAGTCTTCAGGGACATGGCTCCTACGAGCAGTACTTC
CASSLQGHGSYEQYF
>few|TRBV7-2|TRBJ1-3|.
TGTGCCAGCAGCTTATATGGAAACACCATATATTTT
CASSLYGNTIYF
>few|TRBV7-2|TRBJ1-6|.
TGTGCCAGCAGCTTGAGCTCCTATAATTCACCCCTCCACTTT
CASSLSSYNSPLHF
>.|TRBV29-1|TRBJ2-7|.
TGCAGCGTGGGCAGGGACGGCTACGAGCAGTACTTC
CSVGRDGYEQYF
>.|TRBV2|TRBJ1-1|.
TGTGCCAGCAGGCGAGAAGGGACCATGAACACTGAAGCTTTCTTT
CASRREGTMNTEAFF
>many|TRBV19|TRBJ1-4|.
TGTGCCAGTAGTATTCGCGGGGTCACTAATGAAAAACTGTTTTTT
CASSIRGVTNEKLFF